What follows are 13 T cell receptor beta chains derived from one specimen sequenced in a study of blood T cell repertoires in COVID-19. Libraries were prepared by immunoSEQ multiplex PCR; TCRdb keeps only in-frame clonotypes and omits some of them. Here the sample spans a few hundred thousand clones, 70% to 85% being singletons. The sequencing sample was made of peripheral blood. All receptors come from a human donor with acute or convalescent COVID-19. The donor label of this sample is uncertain.

J is TRBJ1-5 and V is TRBV28; TRBD1 agrees at 8 bases. The germline gives CDR1 MDHEN, CDR2 SYDVKM. V gave up 4 bases and J gave up 3 bases; unmatched junction bases: 5. CDR3 size: 15 residues. CDR3 sequence reads: CASSSGQGDNQPQHF. Written as DNA, the CDR3 is TGTGCCAGCAGTTCCGGACAGGGTGACAATCAGCCCCAGCATTTT. Using reference TRBV28 and TRBJ1-5 for the parts outside the CDR3, the full variable domain is DVKVTQSSRYLVKRTGEKVFLECVQDMDHENMFWYRQDPGLGLRLIYFSYDVKMKEKGDIPEGYSVSREKKERFSLILESASTNQTSMYLCASSSGQGDNQPQHFGDGTRLSIL.

V and J are TRBV10-1 and TRBJ2-3; TRBD1 matches 8 bases. The CDR3 has 13 amino acids. The germline CDR1 and CDR2 sequences are WNHNN and SYGVQD (reference sequence). V lost 6 bases, J lost 5 bases, and 4 bases stayed unmatched. For the CDR3, the DNA is TGCGCCAGCAGCGGACAGGGTATAGATACGCAGTATTTT. This gives the protein CASSGQGIDTQYF.

V is TRBV11-2 and J is TRBJ2-7; a possible D gene is TRBD2 (6 bases). The ends were cut back, 2 bases at V and 1 base at J, with 9 bases in the middle. This CDR3 is 14 amino acids long. Germline CDR1 and CDR2: SGHAT and FQNNGV. In nucleotides, the CDR3 is TGTGCCAGCAGCTTATTGGGACTGTCCTACGAGCAGTACTTC. Amino acids: CASSLLGLSYEQYF. The full variable domain, rest sourced from reference TRBV11-2 and TRBJ2-7, is EAGVAQSPRYKIIEKRQSVAFWCNPISGHATLYWYQQILGQGPKLLIQFQNNGVVDDSQLPKDRFSAERLKGVDSTLKIQPAKLEDSAVYLCASSLLGLSYEQYFGPGTRLTVT.

This clone has a handful of counts. The chain joins TRBV9 to TRBJ1-2; tentative D call: TRBD1 (5 bases). This CDR3 spans 15 amino acids. Trimming took off 3 bases at V and 0 bases at J, with 12 bases between the two ends. In germline, CDR1 is SGDLS, CDR2 YYNGEE. The CDR3, as DNA: TGTGCCAGCAGCGGGCGGGGCCGAGCTAACTATGGCTACACCTTC. Its translation: CASSGRGRANYGYTF.

This chain uses TRBV27 with TRBJ2-5, with D possibly matching TRBD2 (5 bases). CDR1 MNHEY and CDR2 SMNVEV come from the germline V gene (reference sequence). The V gene lost 0 bases and the J gene lost 0 bases, with 8 bases spanning the gap. The CDR3 spans 15 residues. The CDR3: CASSLSSGYQETQYF. CDR3 nucleotide sequence: TGTGCCAGCAGTTTATCGTCGGGGTACCAAGAGACCCAGTACTTC.

The chain carries TRBV11-3 and TRBJ2-1, with 11 bases that match TRBD2. The CDR3 totals 15 residues. J lost 4 bases, V lost 5 bases, and 4 bases had no gene match. The germline CDR1 and CDR2 sequences are SGHNT and YENEEA. The DNA of the CDR3 is TGTGCCAGCAGCCCCGGGACTAGCGGATACAATGAGCAGTTCTTC. Its protein product is CASSPGTSGYNEQFF.

The CDR3 nucleotides read TGTGCCAGCAGCTTGTTGGTCCGGGGAGACACTGAAGCTTTCTTT. This encodes CASSLLVRGDTEAFF. V is TRBV5-6 and J is TRBJ1-1; no firm D call. Deletions cut 1 base from V and 3 bases from J, with 13 bases between. The length of the CDR3 is 15 residues. Germline loops: CDR1 SGHDT, CDR2 YYEEEE.

The rearrangement joins TRBV4-2 to TRBJ2-3; 10 positions agree with TRBD2. The trim removed 0 bases at V and 4 bases at J, leaving 7 bases unmatched. CDR3 length equals 17 residues. From germline, CDR1 is LGHNA and CDR2 YNFKEQ. The CDR3 sequence: CASSQDPAGGGADTQYF. The CDR3 nucleotides are TGTGCCAGCAGCCAAGATCCAGCGGGAGGGGGCGCAGATACGCAGTATTTT.

For this clone: At one boundary the junction diverges from the germline segment, which might be a read error. The rearrangement uses TRBV10-2 and TRBJ2-1; 10 nucleotides align to TRBD2. The CDR3 sequence is 11 residues long. Germline CDR1 reads WSHSY; CDR2 reads SAAADI. The CDR3 loop is CGTSDNNEQFF. CDR3 DNA: TGTGGGACTAGCGATAACAATGAGCAGTTCTTC.

The J gene is TRBJ1-4, the V gene TRBV4-1; 10 nucleotides line up with TRBD1. V was clipped by 4 bases and J by 8 bases; unmatched bases: 7. The CDR3 totals 15 residues. CDR1 MGHRA and CDR2 YSYEKL come from the germline V gene. CDR3 amino acids: CASSLSPGQGEKLFF. For the CDR3, the DNA is TGCGCCAGCAGCCTCAGTCCGGGACAGGGGGAAAAACTGTTTTTT.

The chain couples TRBV7-9 to TRBJ2-1; 9 bases are a match to TRBD2. The CDR3 loop spans 15 amino acids. The germline CDR1 and CDR2 sequences are SEHNR and FQNEAQ (reference sequence). V was pared by 5 bases and J by 8 bases, with 10 bases of the junction left unmatched. This CDR3 is CASSRRAGGPDEQFF. The CDR3 bases are TGTGCCAGCAGCCGAAGGGCGGGAGGGCCGGATGAGCAGTTCTTC.

CDR3 coding DNA: TGTGCCAGCTCACTAAAGGGGGGGCTTAGCAATCAGCCCCAGCATTTT. Translating gives CASSLKGGLSNQPQHF. The chain combines TRBV18 with TRBJ1-5, with a weak D call TRBD1 (6 bases). This CDR3 contains 16 residues. V shed 4 bases and J shed 0 bases, with 13 bases lying between them. Looked up from germline, CDR1 is KGHSH and CDR2 is LQKENI.

The chain combines TRBV28 with TRBJ1-6, with a weak D call TRBD1 (5 bases). Germline V gene sequence: CDR1 MDHEN, CDR2 SYDVKM. There are 15 residues in the CDR3. Trimming left V 8 bases short and J 10 bases short, with 21 bases between. DNA of the CDR3: TGTGCCAGCTCTCTTCCTGCGGGGGTTTACTCACCCCTCCACTTT. The encoded protein is CASSLPAGVYSPLHF. The full variable domain, with the rest looked up from reference TRBV28 and TRBJ1-6, is DVKVTQSSRYLVKRTGEKVFLECVQDMDHENMFWYRQDPGLGLRLIYFSYDVKMKEKGDIPEGYSVSREKKERFSLILESASTNQTSMYLCASSLPAGVYSPLHFGNGTRLTVT.